Sequencing of this TCR beta chain was carried out in a study of vaccination effects on CD4 cells after COVID-19. Study-wide findings and caveats: Recruitment yielded few convalescent patients, and the study had no early post-infection timepoints.

With regard to this clone: The antigen remains unidentified. A junction end diverges from the germline sequence, so it may reflect a read error.

In germline, CDR1 is MNHEY, CDR2 SVGAGI. The CDR3 totals 13 residues. The repertoire was sequenced with immunoSEQ multiplex PCR; TCRdb's copy has only in-frame clones and lacks some. The sample records tens of thousands of clones, about 74% being singletons. Expansion of antigen-specific CD4+ T cells with viral peptide pools was carried out by the ViraFEST assay before sequencing. Isolating CD4+ T cells followed around nine days of culture. All study participants received two doses of BNT162b2 or mRNA-1273 vaccine. Days 3 and 7 were when half the medium was replaced with IL-2 medium. This receptor was obtained from a human donor who received a COVID-19 vaccine. The chain links TRBV6-5 to TRBJ2-3; D is undetermined. The sequenced sample was CD4+ T cells from PBMCs cultured with HCoV-229E spike peptides, obtained after COVID-19 vaccination. The CDR3 protein is CASSPLIKASKGF. Written as DNA, the CDR3 is TGTGCCAGCAGCCCCCTTATCAAGGCGAGTAAAGGTTTT.